This entry concerns a single T cell receptor (beta chain). As yet, its antigen is unknown. There are 16 residues in the CDR3. The germline CDR1 and CDR2 sequences are MNHEY and SMNVEV (reference sequence). Trimming at V came to 4 bases and at J to 2 bases, leaving 9 bases not matched to a gene. This sample was included in a study of T cell responses to AZD1222 COVID-19 vaccine. Study-wide findings and caveats: Just a handful of people given AZD1222 tested seropositive at baseline.

TCRdb's table, derived via immunoSEQ multiplex PCR, lists solely in-frame clones and lacks some. Of some 90,000 clones in the sample, over 70% were seen once. This sample comprised peripheral blood, obtained on day 0 of AZD1222 vaccination. The source is an adult in good health. The chain is built from TRBV27 and TRBJ2-3; 7 bases fit TRBD1. CDR3 loop: CASSSVPGQTTDTQYF. Here the CDR3 DNA reads TGTGCCAGCAGTTCTGTACCGGGACAGACCACAGATACGCAGTATTTT.